A single sample is the source of the 8 T cell receptor beta chains below, sequenced in a study of Graves' ophthalmopathy and Graves' hyperthyroidism. Amplifying from RNA transcripts, the study obtained TCR beta CDR3 regions. First-round RT-PCR relied on HTBI primers, and a second-round multiplex PCR came next. TCRdb reprocessed the multiplex PCR reads with MiXCR, giving one entry per CDR3 protein. The sample lists fewer than 650,000 distinct CDR3 sequences, about a fifth occurring once. Sequenced material: peripheral blood. Receptors originate from a woman under 30 with stable Graves' hyperthyroidism. Some clones in this sample may be carry-over from other donors' samples.

This clonotype appeared once. The gene calls are TRBV4-2 and TRBJ1-5; unclear D gene. V lost 4 bases and J 2 bases, leaving 18 bases between the germline ends. The germline CDR1 and CDR2 sequences are LGHNA and YNFKEQ. The CDR3 runs 17 residues. CDR3 loop: CASSLQLPGGGNQPQHF. CDR3 DNA sequence: TGTGCCAGCAGCCTCCAACTGCCGGGCGGTGGCAATCAGCCCCAGCATTTT.

V is TRBV28 and J is TRBJ2-7, with 8 bases fitting TRBD1. CDR1 and CDR2 from the germline V gene are MDHEN and SYDVKM. V dropped 3 bases and J dropped 7; count of bases not matched to a gene: 14. This CDR3 is 16 amino acids long. For the CDR3, the DNA is TGTGCCAGCAGTTTTTTGAGGAGGGACAGGAGGGAAGAGCAGTACTTC. It codes for CASSFLRRDRREEQYF.

This chain uses TRBV19 with TRBJ2-7, with TRBD2 as a possible D gene (6 bases). V was pared by 7 bases and J by 3 bases, with 13 bases between. Germline V gene lookup returns CDR1 LNHDA and CDR2 SQIVND (reference sequence). The CDR3 loop spans 13 amino acids. For the CDR3, the DNA is TGTGCCAGTAAAGCGGGCGCTAACTACGAGCAGTACTTC. It is translated as CASKAGANYEQYF.

At least ten counts were recorded for this clonotype. V gene TRBV11-2 combines with J gene TRBJ2-6; D is unclear. With 6 bases removed from V and 2 bases from J, the gap between germline ends came to 20 bases. Germline CDR1 reads SGHAT; CDR2 reads FQNNGV. This CDR3 is built from 18 residues. CDR3 nucleotide sequence: TGTGCCAGCAGTCACAGATCTGGCATGGGGACTGGGGCCAACGTCCTGACTTTC. Its protein is CASSHRSGMGTGANVLTF.

This clonotype appeared many times. V is TRBV2 and J is TRBJ2-7; D not certain. Trimming cost V 0 bases and J 3 bases, with 6 bases left between them. Germline loops: CDR1 SNHLY, CDR2 FYNNEI. The length of the CDR3 is 13 residues. Written as DNA, the CDR3 is TGTGCCAGCAGTGAAGCGGCCTACTACGAGCAGTACTTC. This encodes CASSEAAYYEQYF.

This clonotype appeared many times. This rearrangement joins TRBV2 to TRBJ2-5, with D possibly called TRBD1 or TRBD2 (5 bases each). Per germline, CDR1 SNHLY and CDR2 FYNNEI. V lost 6 bases and J lost 2, with 16 bases in between. CDR3 size: 15 residues. CDR3: CASSGDGTGQETQYF. CDR3 DNA sequence: TGTGCCAGCAGCGGGGACGGAACTGGGCAAGAGACCCAGTACTTC.

This clonotype appeared many times. This sequence joins TRBV30 and TRBJ1-1; D remains unclear. V was pared by 5 bases and J by 1 base, with 5 bases between. The CDR3 length is 11 residues. Germline V gene data show CDR1 as GTSNPN and CDR2 as SVGIG (reference sequence). The CDR3 is CAWGENTEAFF. CDR3 bases: TGTGCCTGGGGCGAGAACACTGAAGCTTTCTTT.

CDR3: CASSKANTDTQYF. The CDR3 nucleotides are TGTGCCAGTAGTAAGGCCAACACAGATACGCAGTATTTT. This chain uses TRBV19 with TRBJ2-3; no definite D call. Trimming left V 4 bases short and J 2 bases short, with 7 bases between. This CDR3 has 13 amino acids. Germline CDR1 LNHDA, CDR2 SQIVND (reference sequence).